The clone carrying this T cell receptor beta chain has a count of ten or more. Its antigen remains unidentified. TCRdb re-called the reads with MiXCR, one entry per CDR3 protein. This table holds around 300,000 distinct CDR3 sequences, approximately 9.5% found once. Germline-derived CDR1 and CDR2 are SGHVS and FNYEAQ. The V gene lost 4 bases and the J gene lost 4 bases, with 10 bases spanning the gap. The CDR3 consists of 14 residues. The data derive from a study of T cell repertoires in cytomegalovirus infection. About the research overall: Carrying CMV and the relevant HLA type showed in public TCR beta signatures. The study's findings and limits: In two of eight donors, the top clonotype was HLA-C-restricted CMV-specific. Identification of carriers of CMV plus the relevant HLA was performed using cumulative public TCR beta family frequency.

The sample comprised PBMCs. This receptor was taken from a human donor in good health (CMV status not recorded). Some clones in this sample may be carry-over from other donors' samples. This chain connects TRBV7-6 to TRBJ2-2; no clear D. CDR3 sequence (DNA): TGTGCCAGCAGCTCCCTTGTATCCACCGGGGAGCTGTTTTTT. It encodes CASSSLVSTGELFF.